This T cell receptor beta chain was identified during a study of blood T cells in healthy people across ages. This CDR3 has 10 residues. Germline V CDR1 and CDR2: DFQATT, SNEGSKA (reference sequence). Trimming left V 5 bases short and J 3 bases short, with 4 bases between. A second roughly 7 to 11 cycle PCR used barcoded and J-beta primers. Each CDR3 protein gets one entry after TCRdb re-called the 5' RACE reads with MiXCR. The sample consists of roughly 1,800,000 distinct CDR3 sequences, 49% of them appearing once. This sequence joins TRBV20-1 and TRBJ1-1; D is unclear. This receptor was obtained from a woman aged 35 to 49 in good health. Sequencing used blood. CDR3: CSAVDTEAFF. As DNA, the CDR3 is TGCAGTGCTGTGGACACTGAAGCTTTCTTT.